The rows below give T cell receptor beta chains drawn from one sample of a study of blood T cell repertoires in COVID-19. Clones were sequenced by immunoSEQ multiplex PCR, and TCRdb holds only the in-frame ones, with some missing. The top ten hold about 0.65% of the sample, which has around 480,000 clones, roughly 87% seen once. The sequenced material came from PBMCs or T cells enriched from blood (not recorded which). The receptors shown here come from a woman aged 18-29 years who had recovered from COVID-19. CDR3s include the opening cysteine and the closing phenylalanine or tryptophan. The order of the fields is J gene, V gene, clone size, D gene, CDR3 DNA, CDR3 protein. A D gene is named only where the DNA matches it firmly. Clone size appears in some rows only: once, few, many, or a class for an expanded clone.

j_call: TRBJ1-1
v_call: TRBV5-1
clone_size: once
d_call: -
cdr3_nt: TGCGCCAGCAGCCCCGGGGGAAGGGCGGACACTGAAGCTTTCTTT
cdr3_aa: CASSPGGRADTEAFF

j_call: TRBJ1-1
v_call: TRBV30
clone_size: -
d_call: -
cdr3_nt: TGTGCCTGGAGCGCCCTCCGGGGGGCCACTGAAGCTTTCTTT
cdr3_aa: CAWSALRGATEAFF

j_call: TRBJ2-5
v_call: TRBV12-5
clone_size: -
d_call: TRBD2
cdr3_nt: TGTGCTAGTGGTTCCCAAATGAGTGAGCGGGGCTCGAAAGATAAAGAGACCCAGTACTTC
cdr3_aa: CASGSQMSERGSKDKETQYF

j_call: TRBJ2-5
v_call: TRBV11-2
clone_size: -
d_call: TRBD1
cdr3_nt: TGTGCCAGCAGCTTAGGTATGACAGGGACGGCGGAAGAGACCCAGTACTTC
cdr3_aa: CASSLGMTGTAEETQYF

j_call: TRBJ2-1
v_call: TRBV5-1
clone_size: -
d_call: TRBD1
cdr3_nt: TGCGCCAGCAGCTTCCGGGACAGGGGGCTAGGGGAGCAGTTCTTC
cdr3_aa: CASSFRDRGLGEQFF

j_call: TRBJ1-1
v_call: TRBV20-1
clone_size: -
d_call: -
cdr3_nt: TGCAGTGCTACCGCGGGGCTGGCTTTCTTT
cdr3_aa: CSATAGLAFF

j_call: TRBJ2-2
v_call: TRBV9
clone_size: -
d_call: -
cdr3_nt: TGTGCCAGCAGCCCTAACACCGGGGAGCTGTTTTTT
cdr3_aa: CASSPNTGELFF

j_call: TRBJ1-5
v_call: TRBV6-5
clone_size: once
d_call: TRBD1
cdr3_nt: TGTGCCAGCAGTTATTTGACAGGGGGTCAGCCCCAGCATTTT
cdr3_aa: CASSYLTGGQPQHF

j_call: TRBJ2-3
v_call: TRBV24-1
clone_size: -
d_call: -
cdr3_nt: TGTGCCACCAGTAAGGGAGTTACGCAGTATTTT
cdr3_aa: CATSKGVTQYF

j_call: TRBJ1-1
v_call: TRBV18
clone_size: -
d_call: -
cdr3_nt: TGTGCCAGCTCACCATTAGGGACAAATACTAAAGCTTTCTTT
cdr3_aa: CASSPLGTNTKAFF

j_call: TRBJ2-7
v_call: TRBV6-5
clone_size: -
d_call: -
cdr3_nt: TGTGCCAGCACCGCCGGGGTTCCTAAGGACGAGCAGTACTTC
cdr3_aa: CASTAGVPKDEQYF

j_call: TRBJ1-2
v_call: TRBV6-6
clone_size: -
d_call: -
cdr3_nt: TGTGCCAGCAGTTATCGACAAGGAGGCTACACCTTC
cdr3_aa: CASSYRQGGYTF

j_call: TRBJ1-3
v_call: TRBV3-1/TRBV3-2
clone_size: -
d_call: -
cdr3_nt: TGTGCCAGCAGCCAAGATTCAGGGGCTGGAAACACCATATATTTT
cdr3_aa: CASSQDSGAGNTIYF

j_call: TRBJ1-2
v_call: TRBV12-3/TRBV12-4
clone_size: -
d_call: -
cdr3_nt: TGTGCCAGCAGTTTTTCGGGGGAGCGTGGCTACACCTTC
cdr3_aa: CASSFSGERGYTF

j_call: TRBJ1-4
v_call: TRBV2
clone_size: once
d_call: TRBD1
cdr3_nt: TGTGCCAGCACCCTGGACAGGGGTAATGAAAAACTGTTTTTT
cdr3_aa: CASTLDRGNEKLFF

j_call: TRBJ2-7
v_call: TRBV6-5
clone_size: once
d_call: -
cdr3_nt: TGTGCCAGCAGTTACTCGGAGGCTCGGGAGCAGTACTTC
cdr3_aa: CASSYSEAREQYF

j_call: TRBJ2-1
v_call: TRBV15
clone_size: -
d_call: TRBD1
cdr3_nt: TGTGCCACCAGCCCCCAGAACGGGGACAGAGCTTCCTACAATGAGCAGTTCTTC
cdr3_aa: CATSPQNGDRASYNEQFF

j_call: TRBJ2-1
v_call: TRBV5-8
clone_size: once
d_call: -
cdr3_nt: TGTGCCAGCAGCTTGGCCAGGGGTTCCTACAATGAGCAGTTCTTC
cdr3_aa: CASSLARGSYNEQFF

j_call: TRBJ1-1
v_call: TRBV7-6
clone_size: -
d_call: TRBD1
cdr3_nt: TGTGCCAGCAGCCCGGGGACAGACGGCACTGAAGCTTTCTTT
cdr3_aa: CASSPGTDGTEAFF

j_call: TRBJ1-4
v_call: TRBV30
clone_size: -
d_call: TRBD1
cdr3_nt: TGTGCCTGGAGCCCCGACGGACAGGGCCTAACTAATGAAAAACTGTTTTTT
cdr3_aa: CAWSPDGQGLTNEKLFF

j_call: TRBJ2-2
v_call: TRBV24-1
clone_size: -
d_call: -
cdr3_nt: TGTGCCACCAGTGTTGAGGGCACCGGGGAGCTGTTTTTT
cdr3_aa: CATSVEGTGELFF

j_call: TRBJ1-6
v_call: TRBV2
clone_size: -
d_call: TRBD1
cdr3_nt: TGTGCCAGCAGGGAAACAGGGGATGACTATAATTCACCCCTCCACTTT
cdr3_aa: CASRETGDDYNSPLHF

j_call: TRBJ2-7
v_call: TRBV3-1/TRBV3-2
clone_size: once
d_call: TRBD2
cdr3_nt: TGTGCCAGCAGCGGTCGACTAGCGTTAGGCGAGCAGTACTTC
cdr3_aa: CASSGRLALGEQYF

j_call: TRBJ2-3
v_call: TRBV4-2
clone_size: -
d_call: -
cdr3_nt: TGTGCCAGCAGCCAAGATCGGGCACAGGGCCGAGATACGCAGTATTTT
cdr3_aa: CASSQDRAQGRDTQYF

j_call: TRBJ1-6
v_call: TRBV24-1
clone_size: -
d_call: TRBD1
cdr3_nt: TGTGCCACCTGGGAACCTCCAGGACAGGGGGATTCACCCCTCCACTTT
cdr3_aa: CATWEPPGQGDSPLHF

j_call: TRBJ2-7
v_call: TRBV7-9
clone_size: -
d_call: -
cdr3_nt: TGTGCCAGCAGCCTCTGGGGGGAGAGGGAGCAGTACTTC
cdr3_aa: CASSLWGEREQYF

j_call: TRBJ1-1
v_call: TRBV5-1
clone_size: -
d_call: TRBD1
cdr3_nt: TGCGCCAGCGGGGAGGACAGGGGCACTGAAGCTTTCTTT
cdr3_aa: CASGEDRGTEAFF

j_call: TRBJ2-3
v_call: TRBV27
clone_size: -
d_call: TRBD2
cdr3_nt: TGTGCCAGCAGGCTAAGGGACTACCCGGAAGATACGCAGTATTTT
cdr3_aa: CASRLRDYPEDTQYF

j_call: TRBJ2-3
v_call: TRBV5-1
clone_size: -
d_call: -
cdr3_nt: TGCGCCAGCAGTCTGGGGGGTCCGACCGGCAATACGCAGTATTTT
cdr3_aa: CASSLGGPTGNTQYF

j_call: TRBJ1-2
v_call: TRBV6-5
clone_size: -
d_call: -
cdr3_nt: TGTGCCAGCAGTTACGGACTGTGGGGGCAGGGGTATGGCTACACCTTC
cdr3_aa: CASSYGLWGQGYGYTF

j_call: TRBJ1-2
v_call: TRBV5-1
clone_size: -
d_call: TRBD1
cdr3_nt: TGCGCCAGCAGCTTGGATAGACAGGGGTTTACCGGCTACACCTTC
cdr3_aa: CASSLDRQGFTGYTF

j_call: TRBJ1-6
v_call: TRBV5-1
clone_size: -
d_call: -
cdr3_nt: TGCGCCAGCAGCCCGACAGACTCCTATAATTCACCCCTCCACTTT
cdr3_aa: CASSPTDSYNSPLHF

j_call: TRBJ1-2
v_call: TRBV5-1
clone_size: -
d_call: TRBD1
cdr3_nt: TGCGCCAGCAGCTACCACTTACAGGGGATAAAGGATGGCTACACCTTC
cdr3_aa: CASSYHLQGIKDGYTF

j_call: TRBJ2-7
v_call: TRBV7-8
clone_size: -
d_call: -
cdr3_nt: TGTGCCAGCAGCCTTCAGGGAAGGTACGAGCAGTACTTC
cdr3_aa: CASSLQGRYEQYF

j_call: TRBJ1-2
v_call: TRBV7-9
clone_size: -
d_call: -
cdr3_nt: TGTGCCAGCAGCCCCCAGGGTAACTATGGCTACACCTTC
cdr3_aa: CASSPQGNYGYTF

j_call: TRBJ1-2
v_call: TRBV5-1
clone_size: -
d_call: TRBD1
cdr3_nt: TGCGCCAGCAGCTTTTCAGGGGGAGGCTACACCTTC
cdr3_aa: CASSFSGGGYTF

j_call: TRBJ2-3
v_call: TRBV5-1
clone_size: -
d_call: TRBD2
cdr3_nt: TGCGCCAGCATGACTAGCGAGCCCTACACAGATACGCAGTATTTT
cdr3_aa: CASMTSEPYTDTQYF

j_call: TRBJ1-2
v_call: TRBV3-1/TRBV3-2
clone_size: -
d_call: -
cdr3_nt: TGTGCCAGCAGCTCAGGGGAAGTCGGCTACACCTTC
cdr3_aa: CASSSGEVGYTF

j_call: TRBJ2-7
v_call: TRBV6-4
clone_size: -
d_call: TRBD2
cdr3_nt: TGTGCCAGCACTAACCAGCGGGGCGCTTACGAGCAGTACTTC
cdr3_aa: CASTNQRGAYEQYF

j_call: TRBJ1-2
v_call: TRBV19
clone_size: few
d_call: -
cdr3_nt: TGTGCCAGTACCTACAGGGATGATGGCTACACCTTC
cdr3_aa: CASTYRDDGYTF

j_call: TRBJ1-6
v_call: TRBV12-5
clone_size: -
d_call: TRBD1
cdr3_nt: TGTGCTAGTGGCCCGGGACAGGGGAATTCACCCCTCCACTTT
cdr3_aa: CASGPGQGNSPLHF

j_call: TRBJ2-7
v_call: TRBV30
clone_size: -
d_call: TRBD1
cdr3_nt: TGTGCCTGGAGTTCAGACAGGGCCGGGGAGCAGTACTTC
cdr3_aa: CAWSSDRAGEQYF

j_call: TRBJ1-3
v_call: TRBV18
clone_size: few
d_call: -
cdr3_nt: TGTGCCAGCTCACCTAATCCAGGCCCTGGAAACACCATATATTTT
cdr3_aa: CASSPNPGPGNTIYF

j_call: TRBJ2-3
v_call: TRBV19
clone_size: once
d_call: TRBD2
cdr3_nt: TGTGCCAGTAGTATGTCCCGGACGGCCCGGGCGGGGGTCACAGATACGCAGTATTTT
cdr3_aa: CASSMSRTARAGVTDTQYF

j_call: TRBJ1-5
v_call: TRBV19
clone_size: -
d_call: -
cdr3_nt: TGTGCCAGTGGATTACAGGGTCAGCCCCAGCATTTT
cdr3_aa: CASGLQGQPQHF

j_call: TRBJ1-6
v_call: TRBV7-8
clone_size: -
d_call: TRBD1
cdr3_nt: TGTGCCAGCAGCTTAAGAGGGGGCCCTAATTCACCCCTCCACTTT
cdr3_aa: CASSLRGGPNSPLHF

j_call: TRBJ1-5
v_call: TRBV2
clone_size: -
d_call: TRBD1
cdr3_nt: TGTGCCAGCAGCGAGGACAGGGTGGGTGCGAGCAATCAGCCCCAGCATTTT
cdr3_aa: CASSEDRVGASNQPQHF

j_call: TRBJ2-7
v_call: TRBV7-8
clone_size: -
d_call: -
cdr3_nt: TGTGCCAGCAGCTCCAGGGAGGAGAACGAGCAGTACTTC
cdr3_aa: CASSSREENEQYF

j_call: TRBJ1-1
v_call: TRBV5-8
clone_size: -
d_call: TRBD1
cdr3_nt: TGTGCCAGCAGCCCACGGACAGGGAGAACTGAAGCTTTCTTT
cdr3_aa: CASSPRTGRTEAFF

j_call: TRBJ2-3
v_call: TRBV10-1
clone_size: -
d_call: -
cdr3_nt: TGCGCCAGCAGTGAGAGTACTAGCACAGATACGCAGTATTTT
cdr3_aa: CASSESTSTDTQYF

j_call: TRBJ1-2
v_call: TRBV5-6
clone_size: -
d_call: TRBD1
cdr3_nt: TGTGCCAGCATCCAAGAGACAGGGATACAAAACTATGGCTACACCTTC
cdr3_aa: CASIQETGIQNYGYTF

j_call: TRBJ1-1
v_call: TRBV30
clone_size: once
d_call: -
cdr3_nt: TGTGCCTGGGCACAGAACATGAACACTGAAGCTTTCTTT
cdr3_aa: CAWAQNMNTEAFF

j_call: TRBJ2-7
v_call: TRBV4-1
clone_size: -
d_call: -
cdr3_nt: TGCGCCAGCAGCCAAGAACGAGGGTACGAGCAGTACTTC
cdr3_aa: CASSQERGYEQYF

j_call: TRBJ1-6
v_call: TRBV11-2
clone_size: -
d_call: TRBD1
cdr3_nt: TGTGCCAGCACCACCCAGGGGGTTTTCTATAATTCACCCCTCCACTTT
cdr3_aa: CASTTQGVFYNSPLHF